This T cell receptor (beta chain) was recorded in a study of T cell responses to AZD1222 COVID-19 vaccine. Study in general: Second doses that came at about 4 or about 12 weeks were put together.

Assay: immunoSEQ multiplex PCR; the TCRdb copy retains only in-frame clones and omits some. The repertoire holds about 120,000 clones, with approximately 87% as singletons. General study findings and limits: A mostly white British donor set with more females was recruited, and clonal diversity was possibly underestimated. Increases in Spike-specific TCR breadth and depth were seen after two AZD1222 doses.

From germline, CDR1 is ENHRY and CDR2 SYGVKD. The CDR3 has 12 amino acids. Trimming removed 8 bases from V and 6 bases from J; junction bases left unmatched: 3. This clone came up a few times. Its antigen is not identified. The origin of this receptor is an adult in good health. Sequencing was performed on peripheral blood, taken on day 0 of AZD1222 vaccination. V is TRBV10-3 and J is TRBJ1-4, with TRBD1 matching 7 bases. In DNA, the CDR3 is TGTGCCATCGCGGGGACAGATGAAAAACTGTTTTTT. Its translation is CAIAGTDEKLFF.